These 27 T cell receptor beta chains came from one sample sequenced in a study of cytomegalovirus exposure and HLA in healthy donors. Primers: 60 Vbeta forward and 13 Jbeta reverse. Only in-frame clones appear in the TCRdb table, and some are missing; sequencing was by immunoSEQ multiplex PCR. Here the sample spans approximately 180,000 clones, approximately 80% being singletons. The sample consisted of PBMCs. Receptor source: a woman in her 30s in good health and CMV-seronegative.

This rearrangement joins TRBV5-6 to TRBJ2-7; TRBD1 matches at 7 bases. The CDR3 is 15 residues long. The J segment lost 5 bases and the V segment lost 1 base, leaving 9 bases of the junction unmatched. The germline CDR1 and CDR2 sequences are SGHDT and YYEEEE. CDR3 DNA: TGTGCCAGCAGCTTGAGTGTACAGGGGATCCACGAGCAGTACTTC. This sequence encodes CASSLSVQGIHEQYF.

In this sample, this clone turned up once. The CDR3 nucleotides are TGTGCCAGCAGCGGCGGGACTTCCTACGAGCAGTACTTC. It encodes CASSGGTSYEQYF. The chain joins TRBV9 to TRBJ2-7; tentatively, D is TRBD2 (6 bases). V was shortened by 3 bases and J by 1 base, with 8 bases between the two germline ends. CDR1 is SGDLS, CDR2 YYNGEE, per germline. This CDR3 region has 13 residues. Full variable domain (missing parts from reference TRBV9 and TRBJ2-7): DSGVTQTPKHLITATGQRVTLRCSPRSGDLSVYWYQQSLDQGLQFLIQYYNGEERAKGNILERFSAQQFPDLHSELNLSSLELGDSALYFCASSGGTSYEQYFGPGTRLTVT.

The chain links TRBV6-5 to TRBJ2-7, with D maybe TRBD2 (5 bases). The CDR3 spans 15 residues. With 7 bases removed from V and 1 base from J, the gap between germline ends came to 17 bases. Germline values: CDR1 MNHEY, CDR2 SVGAGI. The DNA for the CDR3 is TGTGCCAGCACCGGGGTAGGGTCGGATTCCTACGAGCAGTACTTC. As protein: CASTGVGSDSYEQYF.

This clone was counted between two and nine times. This CDR3 is CASSPITGRANEKLFF. The DNA for the CDR3 is TGTGCCAGCAGTCCAATTACGGGGAGGGCTAATGAAAAACTGTTTTTT. This sequence joins TRBV27 and TRBJ1-4; D is uncertain. Trimming stripped 5 bases from V and 3 bases from J, with 16 bases between. Germline V gene lookup returns CDR1 MNHEY and CDR2 SMNVEV (reference sequence). The CDR3 extends over 16 amino acids.

J is TRBJ1-2 and V is TRBV6-1; a possible D gene is TRBD1 (6 bases). There are 12 residues in the CDR3. V lost 7 bases to trimming and J lost 4 bases, with 10 bases between them. Germline CDR1 and CDR2: MNHNS and SASEGT. The DNA for the CDR3 is TGTGCCAGCAAGACAGGCCTCTATGGCTACACCTTC. Amino acid sequence: CASKTGLYGYTF.

This clone was seen just once. A junction boundary mismatches the germline segment, possibly from a read error. The gene calls are TRBV2 and TRBJ2-6; 9 bases map to TRBD1. The germline gives CDR1 SNHLY, CDR2 FYNNEI. The CDR3 spans 16 residues. CDR3 bases: TGTGCCAGCAGGGAACAGGGGGCGCTTGGGGCCAACGGCCTGACTTTC. Translation gives CASREQGALGANGLTF.

This chain joins TRBV19 and TRBJ1-1; 8 bases are shared with TRBD1. CDR1 is LNHDA and CDR2 is SQIVND in the germline V gene (reference sequence). The CDR3 runs to 15 residues. Trimming removed 7 bases from V and 6 bases from J; junction bases left unmatched: 13. CDR3 protein: CASNPRTGRTPEAFF. The DNA for the CDR3 is TGTGCCAGTAACCCCCGGACAGGGAGAACCCCTGAAGCTTTCTTT.

This sequence joins TRBV7-2 and TRBJ2-5; 10 nucleotides agree with TRBD2. The closer fit of TRBJ2-7 to the DNA end suggests the J call may be wrong. Germline loops: CDR1 SGHTA, CDR2 FQGNSA. The CDR3 length is 16 residues. The DNA for the CDR3 is TGTGCCAGCAGCTCTGTGGTAGCGGGGGGTATCAACGAGCAGTACTTC. Amino acid sequence: CASSSVVAGGINEQYF.

The V call is TRBV19, the J call TRBJ2-7; D is ambiguous. The CDR3 extends over 13 amino acids. Looked up from germline, CDR1 is LNHDA and CDR2 is SQIVND (reference sequence). Trimming left V 11 bases short and J 4 bases short, with 18 bases between. The chain's CDR3 is CASSPYFGYEQYF. In DNA, the CDR3 is TGTGCCTCATCCCCCTATTTCGGGTACGAGCAGTACTTC.

This chain connects TRBV9 to TRBJ1-1, with 8 bases lining up with TRBD1. Trimming removed 2 bases from V and 5 bases from J; junction bases left unmatched: 5. The CDR3 loop spans 14 amino acids. The V gene's germline CDR1 is SGDLS and CDR2 YYNGEE. The CDR3 loop is CASSVQGAGTEAFF. The CDR3 nucleotides read TGTGCCAGCAGCGTTCAGGGGGCAGGGACTGAAGCTTTCTTT. The complete variable domain, with remaining parts taken from reference TRBV9 and TRBJ1-1, reads DSGVTQTPKHLITATGQRVTLRCSPRSGDLSVYWYQQSLDQGLQFLIQYYNGEERAKGNILERFSAQQFPDLHSELNLSSLELGDSALYFCASSVQGAGTEAFFGQGTRLTVV.

This rearrangement joins TRBV7-6 to TRBJ1-1; tentatively, D is TRBD1 (6 bases). Germline CDR1 and CDR2: SGHVS and FNYEAQ. This CDR3 region has 15 residues. The germline V and J ends were trimmed by 0 bases and 1 base, with 9 bases remaining between them. CDR3 DNA: TGTGCCAGCAGCTTAGCTGGACAGCAGAACACTGAAGCTTTCTTT. Translation gives CASSLAGQQNTEAFF.

V usage is TRBV18 and J usage is TRBJ1-2; the D is unclear. Trimming shortened V by 2 bases and J by 0 bases, and 13 bases separated the two germline ends. This CDR3 is built from 16 residues. The germline gives CDR1 KGHSH, CDR2 LQKENI. CDR3 in amino acids: CASSPAGASSNYGYTF. Written as DNA, the CDR3 is TGTGCCAGCTCACCAGCAGGTGCCTCCTCTAACTATGGCTACACCTTC. Using reference TRBV18 and TRBJ1-2 for the parts outside the CDR3, the full variable domain is NAGVMQNPRHLVRRRGQEARLRCSPMKGHSHVYWYRQLPEEGLKFMVYLQKENIIDESGMPKERFSAEFPKEGPSILRIQQVVRGDSAAYFCASSPAGASSNYGYTFGSGTRLTVV.

The chain carries TRBV2 and TRBJ2-7; 7 bases align to TRBD1. The length of the CDR3 is 18 residues. Trimming took 4 bases from V and 2 from J; bases not matched to a gene: 17. Germline V CDR1 and CDR2: SNHLY, FYNNEI. CDR3 sequence reads: CASSVARGIDRAPYEQYF. Here the CDR3 DNA reads TGTGCCAGCAGTGTCGCAAGGGGGATAGACAGGGCTCCCTACGAGCAGTACTTC.

The gene calls are TRBV4-1 and TRBJ2-5; D may be TRBD1 (6 bases). This CDR3 spans 13 amino acids. Per the germline V gene, CDR1 is MGHRA and CDR2 is YSYEKL. Trimming removed 4 bases from V and 1 base from J, with 7 bases in between. Here the CDR3 DNA reads TGCGCCAGCAGCCGGACAGCCCAAGAGACCCAGTACTTC. Translated: CASSRTAQETQYF.

V and J are TRBV15 and TRBJ2-3, with 16 bases matching TRBD2. The CDR3 sequence is 17 residues long. J gave up 3 bases and V 4 bases, and 4 bases lay outside the gene matches. Germline V gene data show CDR1 as LNHNV and CDR2 as YYDKDF (reference sequence). The CDR3 reads CATSKGTSGRDTDTQYF. The CDR3 DNA sequence: TGTGCCACCAGCAAAGGGACTAGCGGGAGGGATACAGATACGCAGTATTTT.

The chain couples TRBV10-3 to TRBJ1-4; D unclear. From germline, CDR1 is ENHRY and CDR2 SYGVKD. V gave up 6 bases and J gave up 0 bases, with 5 bases separating them. CDR3 size: 13 residues. For the CDR3, the DNA is TGTGCCATCAGCAGGTCAACTAATGAAAAACTGTTTTTT. This sequence encodes CAISRSTNEKLFF.

The chain is built from TRBV19 and TRBJ1-1; unclear D gene. CDR1 LNHDA and CDR2 SQIVND come from the germline V gene (reference sequence). The CDR3 length is 13 residues. Trimming removed 3 bases at V and 1 base at J, with 6 bases between. CDR3 in DNA: TGTGCCAGTAGTATGTCCGGGAACACTGAAGCTTTCTTT. Residues: CASSMSGNTEAFF.

V is TRBV28 and J is TRBJ2-1, with TRBD2 identical over 13 bases. With V trimmed by 8 bases and J by 7 bases, 5 bases remained unmatched. Germline loops: CDR1 MDHEN, CDR2 SYDVKM. The CDR3 consists of 14 residues. As DNA, the CDR3 is TGTGCCAGCGGCTCGGGACTAGCGGGGAATGAGCAGTTCTTC. Its translation: CASGSGLAGNEQFF. The variable domain in full, completed from reference TRBV28 and TRBJ2-1, reads DVKVTQSSRYLVKRTGEKVFLECVQDMDHENMFWYRQDPGLGLRLIYFSYDVKMKEKGDIPEGYSVSREKKERFSLILESASTNQTSMYLCASGSGLAGNEQFFGPGTRLTVL.

The chain links TRBV27 to TRBJ2-7, with 10 positions matching TRBD1. J gave up 3 bases and V 5 bases, and 7 bases lay outside the gene matches. CDR3 length: 15 residues. Germline V CDR1 and CDR2: MNHEY, SMNVEV (reference sequence). CDR3 DNA sequence: TGTGCCAGCAGTCTAACCCGGGACAGGGGCTACGAGCAGTACTTC. Residues: CASSLTRDRGYEQYF.

Concerning this clone: Germline and junction disagree at one end, which may indicate a read error. The chain couples TRBV2 to TRBJ2-6, with D possibly matching TRBD1 (5 bases). CDR3 length: 14 amino acids. Germline V gene lookup returns CDR1 SNHLY and CDR2 FYNNEI. CDR3 residues: CASSVRSGANGLTF. CDR3 DNA sequence: TGTGCCAGCAGTGTTCGATCTGGGGCCAACGGCCTGACTTTC.

V and J are TRBV6-6 and TRBJ2-1, with 11 bases identical to TRBD2. Per germline, CDR1 MNHNY and CDR2 SVGAGI (reference sequence). Trimming cost V 6 bases and J 4 bases; bases outside gene matches: 2. The CDR3 contains 14 residues. The CDR3 region is CASRRLAGYNEQFF. The CDR3, as DNA: TGTGCCAGCAGGAGACTAGCGGGGTACAATGAGCAGTTCTTC.

This clone has only a few counts. The chain couples TRBV25-1 to TRBJ1-1; 7 bases match TRBD1. Trimming cost V 3 bases and J 4 bases; bases outside gene matches: 2. CDR3 size: 13 residues. CDR1 and CDR2 from the germline V gene are MGHDK and SYGVNS. Written as DNA, the CDR3 is TGTGCCAGCAGTGAGGCAGGGGGCACTGAAGCTTTCTTT. Amino acid sequence: CASSEAGGTEAFF. The full variable domain, completed using reference TRBV25-1 and TRBJ1-1, is EADIYQTPRYLVIGTGKKITLECSQTMGHDKMYWYQQDPGMELHLIHYSYGVNSTEKGDLSSESTVSRIRTEHFPLTLESARPSHTSQYLCASSEAGGTEAFFGQGTRLTVV.

The chain couples TRBV11-2 to TRBJ2-7; D ambiguous. V was clipped by 0 bases and J by 6 bases, with 15 bases between them. This CDR3 has 15 residues. Germline CDR1 and CDR2: SGHAT and FQNNGV. DNA of the CDR3: TGTGCCAGCAGCTTAGATTCGGTCTCGGTACGCGAGCAGTACTTC. Translating it yields CASSLDSVSVREQYF.

The V call is TRBV6-5, the J call TRBJ1-6; 8 bases are a match to TRBD1. V dropped 6 bases and J dropped 6; count of bases not matched to a gene: 4. CDR1 is MNHEY, CDR2 SVGAGI, per germline. This CDR3 spans 14 amino acids. The CDR3 protein is CASSRTGSNSPLHF. The DNA for the CDR3 is TGTGCCAGCAGCAGGACAGGGTCTAATTCACCCCTCCACTTT.

The CDR3 bases are TGCAGCGTTGTAAAGTATTCGGCGGGGGGGGGCACAGATACGCAGTATTTT. Translated, it gives CSVVKYSAGGGTDTQYF. This rearrangement joins TRBV29-1 to TRBJ2-3; TRBD2 matches at 9 bases. With 4 bases clipped from V and 1 base from J, the junction kept 12 bases outside the gene matches. Germline CDR1 reads SQVTM; CDR2 reads ANQGSEA. The CDR3 length is 17 residues.

The V gene is TRBV19, the J gene TRBJ2-1, with 11 bases fitting TRBD2. Germline V gives CDR1 LNHDA, CDR2 SQIVND (reference sequence). The V segment lost 1 base and the J segment 1 base; nucleotides outside the gene matches: 3. The length of the CDR3 is 17 residues. CDR3 sequence reads: CASSIARLAGSYNEQFF. CDR3 DNA: TGTGCCAGTAGTATAGCCAGACTAGCGGGATCCTACAATGAGCAGTTCTTC.

As DNA, the CDR3 is TGTGCCAGCAGTGCCGGACTAGCGGACTCCTACGAGCAGTACTTC. Residues: CASSAGLADSYEQYF. This chain links TRBV25-1 with TRBJ2-7; TRBD2 aligns across 10 bases. The CDR3 is made up of 15 amino acids. Germline-derived CDR1 and CDR2 are MGHDK and SYGVNS. Trimming cost V 4 bases and J 0 bases; bases outside gene matches: 3.